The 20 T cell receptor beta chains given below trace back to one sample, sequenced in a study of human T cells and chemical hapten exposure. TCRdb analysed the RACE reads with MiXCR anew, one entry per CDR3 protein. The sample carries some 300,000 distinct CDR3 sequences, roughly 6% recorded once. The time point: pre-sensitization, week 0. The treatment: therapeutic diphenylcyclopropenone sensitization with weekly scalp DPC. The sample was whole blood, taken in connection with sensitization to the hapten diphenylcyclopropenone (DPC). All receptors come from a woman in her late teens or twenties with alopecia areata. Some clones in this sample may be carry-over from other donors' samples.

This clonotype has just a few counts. The CDR3 bases are TGCAGTGCCCATGGCGGGCCCAATTCACCCCTCCACTTT. As protein: CSAHGGPNSPLHF. The V gene is TRBV20-1, the J gene TRBJ1-6; no reliable D call. Between the trimmed V and J ends, which lost 6 bases and 7 bases, there was a span of 13 bases. Germline assignment: CDR1 DFQATT and CDR2 SNEGSKA (reference sequence). CDR3 size: 13 residues.

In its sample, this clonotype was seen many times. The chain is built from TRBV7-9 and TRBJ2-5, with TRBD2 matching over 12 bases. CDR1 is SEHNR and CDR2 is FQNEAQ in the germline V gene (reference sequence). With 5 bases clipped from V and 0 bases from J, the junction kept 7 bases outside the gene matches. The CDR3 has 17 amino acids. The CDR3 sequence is CASSPGLAGGNQETQYF. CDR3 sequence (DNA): TGTGCCAGCAGCCCGGGTCTAGCGGGGGGGAACCAAGAGACCCAGTACTTC.

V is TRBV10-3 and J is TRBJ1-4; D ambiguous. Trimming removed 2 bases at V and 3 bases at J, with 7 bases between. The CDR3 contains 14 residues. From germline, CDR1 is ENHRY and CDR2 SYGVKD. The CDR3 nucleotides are TGTGCCATCAGTGAGGGGCCCTCTAATGAAAAACTGTTTTTT. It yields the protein CAISEGPSNEKLFF.

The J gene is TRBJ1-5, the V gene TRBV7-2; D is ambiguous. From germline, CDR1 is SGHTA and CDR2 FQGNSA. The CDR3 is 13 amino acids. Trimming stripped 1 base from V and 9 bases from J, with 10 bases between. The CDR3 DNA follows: TGTGCCAGCAGCTTAGGGGTCGCGAGGCCCCAGCATTTT. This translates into CASSLGVARPQHF.

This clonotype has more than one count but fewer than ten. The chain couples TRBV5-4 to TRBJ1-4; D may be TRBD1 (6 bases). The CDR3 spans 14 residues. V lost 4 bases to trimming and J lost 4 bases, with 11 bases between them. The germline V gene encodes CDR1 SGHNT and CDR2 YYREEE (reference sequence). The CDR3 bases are TGTGCCAGCAGCCAGACAGGCGGTAATGAAAAACTGTTTTTT. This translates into CASSQTGGNEKLFF.

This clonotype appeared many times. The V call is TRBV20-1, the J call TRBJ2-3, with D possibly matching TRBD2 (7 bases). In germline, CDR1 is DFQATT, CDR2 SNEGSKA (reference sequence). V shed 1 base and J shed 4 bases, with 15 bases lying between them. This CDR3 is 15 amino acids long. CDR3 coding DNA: TGCAGTGCTAGAGTTCGTGGGGGGGCTTCAGATACGCAGTATTTT. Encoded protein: CSARVRGGASDTQYF.

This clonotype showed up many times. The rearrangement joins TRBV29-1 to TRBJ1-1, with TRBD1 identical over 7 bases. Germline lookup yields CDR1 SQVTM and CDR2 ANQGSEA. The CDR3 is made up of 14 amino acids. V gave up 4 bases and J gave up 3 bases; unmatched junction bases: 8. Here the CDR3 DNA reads TGCAGCGTTGGTAAGAGGGGGCCCTACACTGAAGCTTTCTTT. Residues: CSVGKRGPYTEAFF.

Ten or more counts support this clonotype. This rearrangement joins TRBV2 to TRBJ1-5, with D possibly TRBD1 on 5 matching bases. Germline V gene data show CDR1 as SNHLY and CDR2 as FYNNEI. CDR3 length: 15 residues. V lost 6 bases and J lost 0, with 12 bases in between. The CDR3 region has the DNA TGTGCCAGCAGGCCGACAGACCATAGCAATCAGCCCCAGCATTTT. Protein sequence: CASRPTDHSNQPQHF.

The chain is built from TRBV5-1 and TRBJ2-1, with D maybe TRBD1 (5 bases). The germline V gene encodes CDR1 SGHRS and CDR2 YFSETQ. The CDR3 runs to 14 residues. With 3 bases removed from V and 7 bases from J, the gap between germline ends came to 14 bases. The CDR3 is CASSSYLQENEQFF. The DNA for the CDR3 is TGCGCCAGCAGCTCTTATTTACAGGAGAATGAGCAGTTCTTC.

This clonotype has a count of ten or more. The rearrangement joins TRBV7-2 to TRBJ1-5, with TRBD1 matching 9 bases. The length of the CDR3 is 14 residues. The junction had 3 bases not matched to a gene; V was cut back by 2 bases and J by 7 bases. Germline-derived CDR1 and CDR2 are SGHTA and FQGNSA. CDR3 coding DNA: TGTGCCAGCAGCTTAAGGACAGGGGAGCAGCCCCAGCATTTT. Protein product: CASSLRTGEQPQHF.

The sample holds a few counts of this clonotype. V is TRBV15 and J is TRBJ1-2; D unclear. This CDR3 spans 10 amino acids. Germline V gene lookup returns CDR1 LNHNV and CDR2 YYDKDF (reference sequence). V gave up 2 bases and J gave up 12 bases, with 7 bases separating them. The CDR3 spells CATSRPPHTF. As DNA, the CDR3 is TGTGCCACCAGCAGACCGCCCCACACCTTC.

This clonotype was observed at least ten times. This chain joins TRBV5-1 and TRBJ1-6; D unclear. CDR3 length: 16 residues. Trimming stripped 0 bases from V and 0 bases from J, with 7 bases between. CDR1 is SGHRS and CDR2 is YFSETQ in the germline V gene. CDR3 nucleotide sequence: TGCGCCAGCAGCTTGGACCCGAGCTCCTATAATTCACCCCTCCACTTT. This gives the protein CASSLDPSSYNSPLHF.

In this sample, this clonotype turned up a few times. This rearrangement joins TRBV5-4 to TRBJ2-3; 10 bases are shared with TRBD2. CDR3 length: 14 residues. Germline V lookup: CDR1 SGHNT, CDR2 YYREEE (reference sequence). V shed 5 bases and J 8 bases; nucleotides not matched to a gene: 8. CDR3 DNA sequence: TGTGCCAGCAGTAAAGCGGGGGGGCCGTCTACGCAGTATTTT. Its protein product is CASSKAGGPSTQYF.

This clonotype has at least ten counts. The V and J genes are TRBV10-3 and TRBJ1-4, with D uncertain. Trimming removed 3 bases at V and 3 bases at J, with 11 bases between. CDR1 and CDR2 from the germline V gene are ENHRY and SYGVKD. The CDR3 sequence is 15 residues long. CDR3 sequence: CAISDSGRPNEKLFF. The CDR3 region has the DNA TGTGCCATCAGTGATTCTGGCCGCCCTAATGAAAAACTGTTTTTT.

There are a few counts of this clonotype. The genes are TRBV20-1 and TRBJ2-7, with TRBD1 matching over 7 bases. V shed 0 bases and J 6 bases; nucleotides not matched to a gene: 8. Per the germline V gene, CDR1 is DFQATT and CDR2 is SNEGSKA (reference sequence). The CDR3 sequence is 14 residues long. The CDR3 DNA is TGCAGTGCTAGAGAAGGGGGCGAATCTCTCGAGCAGTACTTC. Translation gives CSAREGGESLEQYF.

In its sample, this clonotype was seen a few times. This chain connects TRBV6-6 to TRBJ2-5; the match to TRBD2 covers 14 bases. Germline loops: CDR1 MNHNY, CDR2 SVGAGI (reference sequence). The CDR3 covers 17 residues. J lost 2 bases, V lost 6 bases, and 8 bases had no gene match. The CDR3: CASSTLTSGGVQETQYF. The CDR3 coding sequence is TGTGCCAGCAGCACCCTGACTAGCGGGGGGGTACAAGAGACCCAGTACTTC.

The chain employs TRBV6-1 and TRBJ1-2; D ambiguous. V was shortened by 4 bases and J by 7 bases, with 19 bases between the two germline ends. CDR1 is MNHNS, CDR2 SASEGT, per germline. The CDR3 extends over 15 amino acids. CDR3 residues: CASSVKGARSPGYTF. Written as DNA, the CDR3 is TGTGCCAGCAGTGTTAAGGGCGCGAGGAGTCCTGGCTACACCTTC.

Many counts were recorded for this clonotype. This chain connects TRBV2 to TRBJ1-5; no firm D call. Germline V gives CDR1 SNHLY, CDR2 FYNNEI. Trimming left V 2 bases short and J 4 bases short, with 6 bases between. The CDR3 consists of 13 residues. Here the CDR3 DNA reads TGTGCCAGCAGTGAACTTAAGAATCAGCCCCAGCATTTT. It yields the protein CASSELKNQPQHF.

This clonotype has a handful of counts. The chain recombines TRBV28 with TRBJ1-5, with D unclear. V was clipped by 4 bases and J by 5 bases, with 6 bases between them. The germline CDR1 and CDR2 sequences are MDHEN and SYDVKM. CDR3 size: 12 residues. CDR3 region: CASSSRYQPQHF. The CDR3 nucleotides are TGTGCCAGCAGTTCCCGGTATCAGCCCCAGCATTTT. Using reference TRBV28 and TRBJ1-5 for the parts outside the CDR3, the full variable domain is DVKVTQSSRYLVKRTGEKVFLECVQDMDHENMFWYRQDPGLGLRLIYFSYDVKMKEKGDIPEGYSVSREKKERFSLILESASTNQTSMYLCASSSRYQPQHFGDGTRLSIL.

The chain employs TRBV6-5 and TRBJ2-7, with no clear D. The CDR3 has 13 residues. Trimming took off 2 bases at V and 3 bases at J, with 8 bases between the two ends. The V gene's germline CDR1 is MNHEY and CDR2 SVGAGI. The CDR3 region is CASSYRESYEQYF. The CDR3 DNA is TGTGCCAGCAGTTACAGGGAAAGCTACGAGCAGTACTTC.